Below are 29 T cell receptor beta chains sequenced from a single sample in a study of molecular identifiers for immune sequencing clone quantification. Via MiXCR, TCRdb re-called the PCR reads, giving one row per CDR3 protein. Altogether around 320,000 distinct CDR3 sequences are present, over 20% being singletons, with the ten largest covering 0.7% to 0.95%. Sequencing was carried out using naive CD8+ T cells from blood, with Jurkat cell RNA spiked in. Described subset: FACS-sorted CD8+CD4-CCR7+CD45RA+ naive T cells. All receptors come from a human donor in good health. Some libraries in this study had Jurkat cell RNA spiked in.

This clonotype was seen a few times. J is TRBJ2-7 and V is TRBV4-3, with 9 positions matching TRBD2. Germline-derived CDR1 and CDR2 are LGHNA and YSLEER. Trimming at V came to 2 bases and at J to 3 bases, leaving 8 bases not matched to a gene. This CDR3 is built from 16 residues. CDR3 sequence reads: CASSQSWASGNYEQYF. Here the CDR3 DNA reads TGCGCCAGCAGCCAATCGTGGGCTAGCGGGAACTACGAGCAGTACTTC.

V usage is TRBV30 and J usage is TRBJ1-1; D may be TRBD1 (6 bases). The CDR3 runs 15 residues. The germline V and J ends were trimmed by 1 base and 5 bases, with 17 bases remaining between them. Germline loops: CDR1 GTSNPN, CDR2 SVGIG (reference sequence). For the CDR3, the DNA is TGTGCCTGGAGTGACCTCCAGGGGAGTGGGACTGAAGCTTTCTTT. Translated: CAWSDLQGSGTEAFF. Filled out from reference TRBV30 and TRBJ1-1, the complete variable domain reads SQTIHQWPATLVQPVGSPLSLECTVEGTSNPNLYWYRQAAGRGLQLLFYSVGIGQISSEVPQNLSASRPQDRQFILSSKKLLLSDSGFYLCAWSDLQGSGTEAFFGQGTRLTVV.

The table lists this clonotype with a few counts. The chain joins TRBV3-1 to TRBJ2-1, with unresolved D. The ends were cut back, 1 base at V and 8 bases at J, with 9 bases in the middle. CDR1 and CDR2 (germline): LGHDT, YNNKEL (reference sequence). This CDR3 is 13 amino acids long. The CDR3 DNA reads TGTGCCAGCAGCCAAGGACTCCCATATGAGCAGTTCTTC. Residues: CASSQGLPYEQFF.

The chain uses TRBV6-2 or TRBV6-3 and TRBJ2-7; 12 bases match TRBD2. Germline V gives CDR1 MNHEY, CDR2 SVGEGT. The CDR3 runs 15 residues. The J segment lost 2 bases and the V segment lost 6 bases, leaving 5 bases of the junction unmatched. The CDR3 coding sequence is TGTGCCAGCAGAACACTAGCGGGAGGCCCCTACGAGCAGTACTTC. It is translated as CASRTLAGGPYEQYF.

On this clonotype itself: This may arise from a read error, as a much more abundant clone is one base away. The gene calls are TRBV29-1 and TRBJ2-3, with D possibly TRBD1 on 7 matching bases. The CDR3 sequence is 16 residues long. Germline V gives CDR1 SQVTM, CDR2 ANQGSEA. The V gene lost 2 bases and the J gene lost 7 bases, with 22 bases spanning the gap. CDR3 nucleotide sequence: TGCAGCGTTGAAAAGTGGGTCAGGGGGGCCGTGTATACGCAGTATTTT. Its protein product is CSVEKWVRGAVYTQYF.

This clonotype was observed a few times. The CDR3 sequence is CASSRGLNPYEQYF. CDR3 nucleotide sequence: TGTGCCAGCAGTCGTGGGTTAAACCCCTACGAGCAGTACTTC. This rearrangement joins TRBV27 to TRBJ2-7; D is unresolved. The germline V gene encodes CDR1 MNHEY and CDR2 SMNVEV (reference sequence). V lost 5 bases to trimming and J lost 2 bases, with 13 bases between them. The CDR3 extends over 14 amino acids.

CDR3 bases: TGTGCCAGCAGCTTGGACCTCGACAGGACCTACAATGAGCAGTTCTTC. Protein sequence: CASSLDLDRTYNEQFF. The chain is built from TRBV5-5 and TRBJ2-1, with a weak D call TRBD1 (6 bases). V was cut by 0 bases and J by 2 bases, with 12 bases left in between. CDR1 and CDR2 from the germline V gene are SGHKS and YYEKEE (reference sequence). This CDR3 has 16 residues.

The CDR3 sequence is CASSLVNWGERQPQHF. In DNA, the CDR3 is TGTGCCAGCAGCTTAGTTAACTGGGGAGAACGTCAGCCCCAGCATTTT. The chain joins TRBV7-8 to TRBJ1-5; D is unresolved. Germline CDR1 reads SGHVS; CDR2 reads FQNEAQ. The CDR3 sequence is 16 residues long. Trimming removed 1 base at V and 6 bases at J, with 16 bases between.

With regard to this clonotype: This may come from a read error, since a much larger clone is one base off. This chain uses TRBV19 with TRBJ2-3; 7 bases match TRBD2. Germline V gene lookup returns CDR1 LNHDA and CDR2 SQIVND (reference sequence). The CDR3 runs 13 residues. After removal of 6 bases from V and 2 bases from J, the junction contained 2 bases not matched to a gene. CDR3 DNA: TGTGCCAGTAGCGGGGGGATCACAGATACGCAGTATTTT. Its protein is CASSGGITDTQYF.

Many counts were recorded for this clonotype. The DNA for the CDR3 is TGTGCCACCACCCCGGGACAGGGCAATCAGCCCCAGCATTTT. It is translated as CATTPGQGNQPQHF. V gene TRBV10-3 combines with J gene TRBJ1-5; TRBD1 agrees at 8 bases. V lost 10 bases to trimming and J lost 2 bases; unmatched junction nucleotides: 7. Germline lookup yields CDR1 ENHRY and CDR2 SYGVKD. This CDR3 is built from 14 residues.

The chain uses TRBV10-3 and TRBJ1-1, with unresolved D. Germline assignment: CDR1 ENHRY and CDR2 SYGVKD. This CDR3 is built from 13 residues. The V end was cut by 3 bases, the J end by 0 bases, with 5 bases between. CDR3 amino acids: CAISDGMNTEAFF. Written as DNA, the CDR3 is TGTGCCATCAGTGACGGCATGAACACTGAAGCTTTCTTT.

There are a few counts of this clonotype. The chain carries TRBV9 and TRBJ1-1; D call uncertain. V was clipped by 1 base and J by 2 bases, with 6 bases between them. Germline-derived CDR1 and CDR2 are SGDLS and YYNGEE. This CDR3 contains 13 residues. The CDR3 loop is CASSVTTNTEAFF. The CDR3 bases are TGTGCCAGCAGCGTAACCACCAACACTGAAGCTTTCTTT. Filled out from reference TRBV9 and TRBJ1-1, the complete variable domain reads DSGVTQTPKHLITATGQRVTLRCSPRSGDLSVYWYQQSLDQGLQFLIQYYNGEERAKGNILERFSAQQFPDLHSELNLSSLELGDSALYFCASSVTTNTEAFFGQGTRLTVV.

This clonotype was observed at least ten times. The CDR3 bases are TGTGCCAGCAGCTGGCAACCGGGACAGGGAAGGACTGAAGCTTTCTTT. It encodes CASSWQPGQGRTEAFF. V gene TRBV5-6 combines with J gene TRBJ1-1; the match to TRBD1 covers 9 bases. The ends lost 3 bases at V and 5 bases at J; junction bases unmatched: 11. CDR1 is SGHDT and CDR2 is YYEEEE in the germline V gene. The CDR3 loop spans 16 amino acids.

This clonotype was counted ten times or more. The gene calls are TRBV28 and TRBJ2-3; no clear D. The CDR3 runs 14 residues. The germline gives CDR1 MDHEN, CDR2 SYDVKM. V lost 6 bases, J lost 2 bases, and 12 bases lay in between. CDR3 sequence (DNA): TGTGCCAGCAGCCTCTGGCGAGCCACAGATACGCAGTATTTT. Its translation is CASSLWRATDTQYF.

The genes are TRBV12-3 or TRBV12-4 and TRBJ1-3; D not resolved. Trimming left V 8 bases short and J 6 bases short, with 17 bases between. The CDR3 covers 14 residues. CDR3 amino acids: CASCNRALENTIYF. CDR3 sequence (DNA): TGTGCCAGCTGTAACCGGGCACTTGAAAACACCATATATTTT.

This clonotype was seen only a few times. The rearrangement uses TRBV20-1 and TRBJ2-3; 8 bases are a match to TRBD2. This CDR3 comprises 13 residues. The J segment lost 4 bases and the V segment lost 5 bases, leaving 5 bases of the junction unmatched. Germline V gene data show CDR1 as DFQATT and CDR2 as SNEGSKA (reference sequence). In nucleotides, the CDR3 is TGCAGTGCTGGGGAGACTAGCGCAGATACGCAGTATTTT. Translated, it gives CSAGETSADTQYF.

This sequence joins TRBV9 and TRBJ2-7; D is uncertain. The CDR3 runs to 14 residues. CDR1 and CDR2 from the germline V gene are SGDLS and YYNGEE. Trimming took off 0 bases at V and 5 bases at J, with 12 bases between the two ends. The CDR3, as DNA: TGTGCCAGCAGCGTAGTTGGCAGACCCGACGAGCAGTACTTC. Translating it yields CASSVVGRPDEQYF.

This clonotype was found a few times. An end of the junction differs from the germline gene, which may be a read error. V is TRBV5-1 and J is TRBJ2-7; D unclear. Germline V gene data show CDR1 as SGHRS and CDR2 as YFSETQ. The CDR3 has 12 residues. The CDR3 bases are TGCGCCGGCAGCTTGGGTGTATACGAGCAGTACTTC. Protein: CAGSLGVYEQYF.

This clonotype was observed a handful of times. A much larger clone is a single base away; this may be a read error. The V call is TRBV9, the J call TRBJ2-7; D is unclear. This CDR3 region has 14 residues. Germline assignment: CDR1 SGDLS and CDR2 YYNGEE. The ends were cut back, 4 bases at V and 0 bases at J, with 11 bases in the middle. CDR3 loop: CASSPMAASYEQYF. CDR3 in DNA: TGTGCCAGCAGCCCCATGGCCGCCTCCTACGAGCAGTACTTC.

About this clonotype itself: The final CDR3 position lacks the conserved phenylalanine or tryptophan, pointing to a likely read error. This chain joins TRBV5-1 and TRBJ1-1; D unresolved. The CDR3 contains 13 residues. Between the trimmed V and J ends, which lost 1 base and 1 base, there was a span of 5 bases. In germline, CDR1 is SGHRS, CDR2 YFSETQ. The CDR3 sequence: CASSLPGNTEAFY. CDR3 sequence (DNA): TGCGCCAGCAGCTTGCCCGGGAACACTGAAGCTTTCTAT.

The chain is built from TRBV3-1 and TRBJ2-3; 14 bases align to TRBD2. The CDR3 has 18 residues. Germline trimming cut 4 bases from V and 0 bases from J; bases unmatched to any gene: 6. Germline-derived CDR1 and CDR2 are LGHDT and YNNKEL (reference sequence). CDR3 nucleotides: TGTGCCAGCAGCCCGGGACTAGCGGGAGCGCCTAGCACAGATACGCAGTATTTT. It translates to CASSPGLAGAPSTDTQYF.

CDR3 DNA sequence: TGTGCCAGCAGTGAGAAGACTGTTCAGCCCCAGCATTTT. It encodes CASSEKTVQPQHF. The chain carries TRBV2 and TRBJ1-5; D remains ambiguous. The CDR3 sequence is 13 residues long. Germline V gene lookup returns CDR1 SNHLY and CDR2 FYNNEI. V lost 3 bases and J 6 bases, leaving 9 bases between the germline ends.

CDR3 in DNA: TGTGCCAGCAGTTTAGTAAAAGCCACAGGGGCGAAATCACCCCTCCACTTT. It codes for CASSLVKATGAKSPLHF. The chain recombines TRBV27 with TRBJ1-6, with 7 nucleotides matching TRBD1. The CDR3 spans 17 residues. The junction had 14 bases not matched to a gene; V was cut back by 2 bases and J by 10 bases. Germline V CDR1 and CDR2: MNHEY, SMNVEV (reference sequence).

The sample holds many counts of this clonotype. The J gene is TRBJ2-3, the V gene TRBV12-3 or TRBV12-4; D is unresolved. The V end was cut by 7 bases, the J end by 1 base, with 15 bases between. The CDR3 spans 15 residues. Here the CDR3 DNA reads TGTGCCAGCACCTCGGCCGGATGGGGCACAGATACGCAGTATTTT. Amino acid sequence: CASTSAGWGTDTQYF.

This clonotype was counted many times. This chain connects TRBV5-4 to TRBJ2-5, with TRBD1 matching 7 bases. Looked up from germline, CDR1 is SGHNT and CDR2 is YYREEE (reference sequence). With V trimmed by 2 bases and J by 0 bases, 4 bases remained unmatched. The CDR3 totals 15 residues. This CDR3 reads CASSLPTGYQETQYF. As DNA, the CDR3 is TGTGCCAGCAGCTTACCGACAGGGTACCAAGAGACCCAGTACTTC.

The rearrangement joins TRBV3-1 to TRBJ2-7; possibly TRBD1 for D (6 bases). This CDR3 is built from 12 residues. Germline values: CDR1 LGHDT, CDR2 YNNKEL (reference sequence). Trimming shortened V by 4 bases and J by 6 bases, and 10 bases separated the two germline ends. DNA for the CDR3: TGTGCCAGCAGCCTACAGGGCCTCGAGCAGTACTTC. Its protein is CASSLQGLEQYF.

This clonotype was counted ten times or more. The V gene is TRBV4-1, the J gene TRBJ1-1; D not resolved. CDR3 length: 15 amino acids. V lost 4 bases and J 5 bases, leaving 17 bases between the germline ends. Per germline, CDR1 MGHRA and CDR2 YSYEKL. CDR3 coding DNA: TGCGCCAGCAGCCCCTTTGGGGAAATAGGGACTGAAGCTTTCTTT. It encodes CASSPFGEIGTEAFF.

This clonotype was seen at least ten times. V and J are TRBV27 and TRBJ1-1; D is undetermined. The V gene lost 6 bases and the J gene lost 0 bases, with 8 bases spanning the gap. The CDR3 consists of 13 residues. Germline lookup yields CDR1 MNHEY and CDR2 SMNVEV (reference sequence). The CDR3: CASRWAVNTEAFF. CDR3 DNA sequence: TGTGCCAGCAGATGGGCTGTGAACACTGAAGCTTTCTTT.

Regarding this clonotype: Possible read error: a much larger clone is one base away. The CDR3 does not end in the conserved phenylalanine or tryptophan, so this is likely a read error. The genes are TRBV5-1 and TRBJ2-1, with D perhaps matching TRBD2 (6 bases). V was cut by 4 bases and J by 4 bases, with 15 bases left in between. Germline V gene sequence: CDR1 SGHRS, CDR2 YFSETQ. This CDR3 is 15 amino acids long. The CDR3 nucleotides read TGCGCCAGCAGCACATCCCGGCGGGGTTACAATGAGCAGTTCTCC. It specifies CASSTSRRGYNEQFS.